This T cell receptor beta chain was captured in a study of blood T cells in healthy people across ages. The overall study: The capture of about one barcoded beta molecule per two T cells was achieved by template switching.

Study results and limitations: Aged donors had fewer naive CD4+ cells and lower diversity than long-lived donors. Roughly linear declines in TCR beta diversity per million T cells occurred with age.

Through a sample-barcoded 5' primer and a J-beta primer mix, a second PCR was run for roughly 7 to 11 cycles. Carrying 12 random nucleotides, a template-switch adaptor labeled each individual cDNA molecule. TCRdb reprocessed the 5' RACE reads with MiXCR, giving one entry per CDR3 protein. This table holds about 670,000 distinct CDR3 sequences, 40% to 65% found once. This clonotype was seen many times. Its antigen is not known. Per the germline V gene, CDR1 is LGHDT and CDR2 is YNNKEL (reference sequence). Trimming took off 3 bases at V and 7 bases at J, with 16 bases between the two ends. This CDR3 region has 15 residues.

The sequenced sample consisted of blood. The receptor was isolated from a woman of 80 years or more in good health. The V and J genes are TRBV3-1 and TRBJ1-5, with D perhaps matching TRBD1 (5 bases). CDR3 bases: TGTGCCAGCAGCCAGAGGGGCGGGGAAGGACAGCCCCAGCATTTT. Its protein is CASSQRGGEGQPQHF.